A selection of T cell receptor beta chains follows, all from one sample in a study of OX40 agonist ivuxolimab in advanced cancers. Produced via immunoSEQ multiplex PCR; TCRdb's table is partial and in-frame only. There are some 38,000 clones in the sample; 80% to 90% occur only once, and 0.5% to 0.65% lies in the top ten. This sample comprised CD4+ or CD8+ T cells sorted from blood, obtained in a trial of the OX40 agonist ivuxolimab. These receptors all stem from an adult with an advanced solid tumor such as melanoma, head and neck, liver or kidney cancer. The CDR3 runs from the conserved cysteine through the conserved F or W. Fields, in order: CDR3 protein, CDR3 DNA, J gene, D gene, clone size, V gene. The D gene is left open where the match is weak. Size values are once, few and many counts, or a class for expanded clones, and some rows have none.

CDR3aa: CASTYLGGVETEAFF
CDR3nt: TGTGCCAGCACCTATTTGGGAGGGGTTGAGACTGAAGCTTTCTTT
j_gene: TRBJ1-1
d_gene: NA
abundance: NA
v_gene: TRBV9

CDR3aa: CASSRGEPYNEQFF
CDR3nt: TGTGCCAGCAGTCGGGGGGAACCCTACAATGAGCAGTTCTTC
j_gene: TRBJ2-1
d_gene: TRBD2
abundance: NA
v_gene: TRBV27

CDR3aa: CATSFRGSRYEQYF
CDR3nt: TGTGCCACCAGCTTCAGGGGGTCCCGCTACGAGCAGTACTTC
j_gene: TRBJ2-7
d_gene: TRBD1
abundance: NA
v_gene: TRBV15

CDR3aa: CASSAGGGDQPQHF
CDR3nt: TGTGCCAGCTCTGCGGGAGGTGGCGATCAGCCCCAGCATTTT
j_gene: TRBJ1-5
d_gene: NA
abundance: NA
v_gene: TRBV18

CDR3aa: CASSGYGGNSNSPLHF
CDR3nt: TGTGCCAGCAGTGGATACGGTGGGAATTCGAATTCACCCCTCCACTTT
j_gene: TRBJ1-6
d_gene: NA
abundance: once
v_gene: TRBV6-1

CDR3aa: CASSYSAGGRYNEQFF
CDR3nt: TGTGCCAGCAGTTACTCGGCGGGGGGTAGATACAATGAGCAGTTCTTC
j_gene: TRBJ2-1
d_gene: TRBD2
abundance: NA
v_gene: TRBV6-5

CDR3aa: CASSAGTISQSRANVLTF
CDR3nt: TGTGCCAGCAGCGCGGGTACAATCTCACAAAGTCGGGCCAACGTCCTGACTTTC
j_gene: TRBJ2-6
d_gene: NA
abundance: NA
v_gene: TRBV7-6

CDR3aa: CASSDSSYNEQFF
CDR3nt: TGTGCCAGCTCGGACTCCTCCTACAATGAGCAGTTCTTC
j_gene: TRBJ2-1
d_gene: NA
abundance: NA
v_gene: TRBV6-6

CDR3aa: CASSQAVTYEQFF
CDR3nt: TGTGCCAGCAGCCAAGCAGTAACGTATGAGCAGTTCTTC
j_gene: TRBJ2-1
d_gene: NA
abundance: NA
v_gene: TRBV4-2

CDR3aa: CASSTRTGTNTEAFF
CDR3nt: TGTGCCAGCAGTACACGGACAGGGACGAACACTGAAGCTTTCTTT
j_gene: TRBJ1-1
d_gene: TRBD1
abundance: NA
v_gene: TRBV6-1

CDR3aa: CASSVHRGRGYTF
CDR3nt: TGTGCCAGTAGTGTCCACAGGGGCAGGGGCTACACCTTC
j_gene: TRBJ1-2
d_gene: TRBD1
abundance: NA
v_gene: TRBV19

CDR3aa: CASSPRDRDPRGGEQYF
CDR3nt: TGTGCCAGCAGCCCAAGAGACCGGGACCCGAGAGGGGGTGAGCAGTACTTC
j_gene: TRBJ2-7
d_gene: NA
abundance: NA
v_gene: TRBV5-4

CDR3aa: CASGPGNTEAFF
CDR3nt: TGTGCTAGTGGCCCCGGTAACACTGAAGCTTTCTTT
j_gene: TRBJ1-1
d_gene: NA
abundance: NA
v_gene: TRBV12-5

CDR3aa: CATSIGQGAQDEQFF
CDR3nt: TGTGCCACCAGCATCGGACAGGGGGCGCAGGATGAGCAGTTCTTC
j_gene: TRBJ2-1
d_gene: TRBD1
abundance: NA
v_gene: TRBV15

CDR3aa: CASSEDRGGSMESEQFF
CDR3nt: TGTGCCAGCAGTGAAGACAGGGGTGGCAGTATGGAAAGTGAGCAGTTCTTC
j_gene: TRBJ2-1
d_gene: TRBD1
abundance: NA
v_gene: TRBV6-1

CDR3aa: CASTQDVSGANVLTF
CDR3nt: TGTGCCAGCACCCAGGACGTTTCTGGGGCCAACGTCCTGACTTTC
j_gene: TRBJ2-6
d_gene: NA
abundance: NA
v_gene: TRBV2

CDR3aa: CASSIGGDDNQPQHF
CDR3nt: TGTGCCAGTAGTATAGGGGGGGATGACAATCAGCCCCAGCATTTT
j_gene: TRBJ1-5
d_gene: NA
abundance: NA
v_gene: TRBV19

CDR3aa: CASSSQVRRGGSYEQYF
CDR3nt: TGTGCCAGCAGCTCCCAGGTTCGGCGGGGTGGTTCCTACGAGCAGTACTTC
j_gene: TRBJ2-7
d_gene: NA
abundance: few
v_gene: TRBV7-9

CDR3aa: CASSLTREQYF
CDR3nt: TGTGCCAGCAGTTTGACTCGAGAGCAGTACTTC
j_gene: TRBJ2-7
d_gene: NA
abundance: NA
v_gene: TRBV28

CDR3aa: CASSITNQETQYF
CDR3nt: TGTGCCAGTAGTATCACCAACCAAGAGACCCAGTACTTC
j_gene: TRBJ2-5
d_gene: NA
abundance: NA
v_gene: TRBV19

CDR3aa: CASSINALETQYF
CDR3nt: TGTGCCAGTAGTATTAACGCGTTGGAGACCCAGTACTTC
j_gene: TRBJ2-5
d_gene: NA
abundance: NA
v_gene: TRBV19

CDR3aa: CASSFGADSTDTQYF
CDR3nt: TGTGCCAGCAGCTTCGGGGCAGACAGCACAGATACGCAGTATTTT
j_gene: TRBJ2-3
d_gene: NA
abundance: NA
v_gene: TRBV7-9

CDR3aa: CASSLGQTYQPQHF
CDR3nt: TGTGCCAGCTCCCTGGGACAGACATATCAGCCCCAGCATTTT
j_gene: TRBJ1-5
d_gene: TRBD1
abundance: NA
v_gene: TRBV18

CDR3aa: CASLNPNSFYNEQFF
CDR3nt: TGTGCCAGTCTAAACCCAAACAGCTTTTACAATGAGCAGTTCTTC
j_gene: TRBJ2-1
d_gene: NA
abundance: NA
v_gene: TRBV7-9

CDR3aa: CASSTIGNLNTEAFF
CDR3nt: TGTGCCAGCAGTACTATTGGGAACCTGAACACTGAAGCTTTCTTT
j_gene: TRBJ1-1
d_gene: NA
abundance: NA
v_gene: TRBV28

CDR3aa: CASSPNSGTGASEQYF
CDR3nt: TGTGCCAGCAGCCCCAACTCCGGGACAGGGGCTTCCGAGCAGTACTTC
j_gene: TRBJ2-7
d_gene: TRBD1
abundance: NA
v_gene: TRBV7-3

CDR3aa: CASSVDRGWAGYTF
CDR3nt: TGTGCCAGCAGCGTAGACAGGGGGTGGGCTGGCTACACCTTC
j_gene: TRBJ1-2
d_gene: TRBD1
abundance: once
v_gene: TRBV9

CDR3aa: CASSLGTSGVQETQYF
CDR3nt: TGTGCCAGCAGCTTAGGGACTAGCGGTGTTCAAGAGACCCAGTACTTC
j_gene: TRBJ2-5
d_gene: TRBD2
abundance: NA
v_gene: TRBV7-2

CDR3aa: CASSLRGGGPYEQYF
CDR3nt: TGTGCCAGCAGCTTAAGAGGTGGGGGGCCCTACGAGCAGTACTTC
j_gene: TRBJ2-7
d_gene: NA
abundance: NA
v_gene: TRBV7-3